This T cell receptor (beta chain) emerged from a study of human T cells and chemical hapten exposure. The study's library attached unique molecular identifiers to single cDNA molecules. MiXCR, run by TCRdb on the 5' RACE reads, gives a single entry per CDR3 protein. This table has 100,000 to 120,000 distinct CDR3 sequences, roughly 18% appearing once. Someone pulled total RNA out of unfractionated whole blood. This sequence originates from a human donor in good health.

Written as DNA, the CDR3 is TGTGCCAGTTGGGGTAGCGGGAGCTCCTACAATGAGCAGTTCTTC. Its protein is CASWGSGSSYNEQFF. The chain has TRBV6-1 and TRBJ2-1; TRBD2 matches 9 bases. Germline assignment: CDR1 MNHNS and CDR2 SASEGT. V trimming: 9 bases; J trimming: 0 bases; junction bases outside the gene matches: 6. The CDR3 consists of 15 residues.